Below, 32 T cell receptor beta chains from the same sample are listed, as sequenced in a study of identical twins. TCRdb reanalysed the 5' RACE reads using MiXCR and keeps one entry per CDR3 protein. The sample has 1.5 million or so distinct CDR3 sequences, about 32% seen once. Specimen: cord blood. The origin of the receptors is a newborn girl in good health.

This clonotype was found a few times. The chain couples TRBV15 to TRBJ1-5; possibly TRBD1 for D (5 bases). The CDR3 runs 16 residues. With 3 bases removed from V and 5 bases from J, the gap between germline ends came to 17 bases. Per the germline V gene, CDR1 is LNHNV and CDR2 is YYDKDF (reference sequence). The CDR3 nucleotides are TGTGCCACCAGCAGGGAATACGGGACGGATTATCAGCCCCAGCATTTT. Amino acids: CATSREYGTDYQPQHF.

The chain carries TRBV6-1 and TRBJ1-1, with no clear D. There are 14 residues in the CDR3. CDR1 is MNHNS and CDR2 is SASEGT in the germline V gene. The V end lost 7 bases, the J end lost 4 bases, and 16 bases lay between the germline ends. This chain's CDR3 is CASNMRRGSTEAFF. The CDR3 DNA reads as TGTGCCAGCAACATGCGAAGAGGGAGCACTGAAGCTTTCTTT.

This rearrangement joins TRBV2 to TRBJ2-5; D gene unclear. V shed 3 bases and J shed 13 bases, with 15 bases lying between them. The CDR3 length is 12 residues. In germline, CDR1 is SNHLY, CDR2 FYNNEI. CDR3 nucleotides: TGTGCCAGCAGTGAGCGGCCTATTACGGCGTACTTC. It translates to CASSERPITAYF.

This clonotype was observed a handful of times. The chain combines TRBV10-1 with TRBJ2-3; TRBD2 agrees at 13 bases. V gave up 0 bases and J gave up 2 bases; unmatched junction bases: 8. Germline CDR1 WNHNN, CDR2 SYGVQD (reference sequence). This CDR3 is 19 amino acids long. The CDR3 spells CASSESPRLAGGATDTQYF. CDR3 nucleotides: TGCGCCAGCAGTGAGTCCCCCCGACTAGCGGGGGGAGCCACAGATACGCAGTATTTT.

The chain links TRBV14 to TRBJ2-1; TRBD2 agrees at 15 bases. Germline V gene lookup returns CDR1 SGHDN and CDR2 FVKESK. The CDR3 consists of 19 residues. The J segment lost 1 base and the V segment lost 0 bases, leaving 4 bases of the junction unmatched. The CDR3 loop reads CASSQDWGLAGGSYNEQFF. CDR3 DNA: TGTGCCAGCAGCCAAGATTGGGGACTAGCGGGAGGTTCCTACAATGAGCAGTTCTTC.

The table lists this clonotype with a few counts. This rearrangement joins TRBV5-5 to TRBJ2-3; TRBD1 matches 7 bases. The V gene's germline CDR1 is SGHKS and CDR2 YYEKEE (reference sequence). CDR3 size: 20 residues. The ends lost 1 base at V and 0 bases at J; junction bases unmatched: 17. In DNA form, the CDR3 reads TGTGCCAGCAGCTTGCGAACCGGGACAGTTACTCCAACTAGCACAGATACGCAGTATTTT. Protein product: CASSLRTGTVTPTSTDTQYF.

The genes are TRBV29-1 and TRBJ2-7; TRBD2 matches 8 bases. The V gene's germline CDR1 is SQVTM and CDR2 ANQGSEA. The length of the CDR3 is 14 residues. The J segment lost 5 bases and the V segment lost 7 bases, leaving 13 bases of the junction unmatched. As DNA, the CDR3 is TGCAGCGCCAGGGGACTAGGGATTCTTAACGAGCAGTACTTC. It is translated as CSARGLGILNEQYF.

The rearrangement uses TRBV14 and TRBJ2-1; 11 nucleotides agree with TRBD1. Germline lookup yields CDR1 SGHDN and CDR2 FVKESK. V gave up 6 bases and J gave up 6 bases; unmatched junction bases: 4. CDR3 length equals 14 residues. Here the CDR3 reads CASRKGTGGNEQFF. The CDR3 DNA reads as TGTGCCAGCAGAAAGGGGACAGGGGGCAATGAGCAGTTCTTC.

The chain joins TRBV11-2 to TRBJ2-7; D perhaps matches TRBD2 (5 bases). The V and J ends lost 1 base and 2 bases respectively, with 18 bases between them. The CDR3 loop spans 17 amino acids. Germline CDR1 and CDR2: SGHAT and FQNNGV. The CDR3 reads CASSLGLGRSSPYEQYF. Here the CDR3 DNA reads TGTGCCAGCAGCTTAGGGTTGGGGAGAAGCAGTCCCTACGAGCAGTACTTC.

This clonotype came up many times. The V gene is TRBV27, the J gene TRBJ2-3, with 7 bases aligning to TRBD1. CDR1 and CDR2 (germline): MNHEY, SMNVEV (reference sequence). V lost 5 bases and J lost 0; bases outside the gene matches: 5. CDR3 length equals 15 residues. The CDR3 protein is CASSSRQGSTDTQYF. CDR3 nucleotides: TGTGCCAGCAGTAGTCGACAGGGTAGCACAGATACGCAGTATTTT.

This sequence joins TRBV2 and TRBJ1-2, with D perhaps matching TRBD1 (5 bases). The germline V and J ends were trimmed by 7 bases and 4 bases, with 7 bases remaining between them. The length of the CDR3 is 11 residues. Germline values: CDR1 SNHLY, CDR2 FYNNEI. CDR3 nucleotides: TGTGCCAGCATGGGGCCCTATGGCTACACCTTC. Translation gives CASMGPYGYTF.

In its sample, this clonotype was seen a few times. The J gene is TRBJ2-1, the V gene TRBV12-3 or TRBV12-4; 7 nucleotides match TRBD2. CDR3 length: 17 amino acids. V lost 6 bases to trimming and J lost 5 bases; unmatched junction nucleotides: 16. The CDR3 nucleotides are TGTGCCAGCAGGTCTCGGGGCGGGAGTACCCTACACAATGAGCAGTTCTTC. It codes for CASRSRGGSTLHNEQFF.

In its sample, this clonotype was seen many times. The gene calls are TRBV13 and TRBJ1-2; 7 nucleotides align to TRBD1. V was pared by 3 bases and J by 4 bases, with 5 bases of the junction left unmatched. CDR3 length: 14 amino acids. CDR1 and CDR2 (germline): PRHDT, FYEKMQ (reference sequence). The CDR3 DNA sequence: TGTGCCAGCAGCTTGACAGGGCGCGGCTATGGCTACACCTTC. This encodes CASSLTGRGYGYTF.

V gene TRBV5-1 combines with J gene TRBJ2-7; TRBD2 matches at 8 bases. V dropped 4 bases and J dropped 3; count of bases not matched to a gene: 3. This CDR3 spans 13 amino acids. CDR1 is SGHRS, CDR2 YFSETQ, per germline. As DNA, the CDR3 is TGCGCCAGCAGCGCGGGACTAGACTACGAGCAGTACTTC. Amino acid sequence: CASSAGLDYEQYF. The complete variable domain, with remaining parts taken from reference TRBV5-1 and TRBJ2-7, reads KAGVTQTPRYLIKTRGQQVTLSCSPISGHRSVSWYQQTPGQGLQFLFEYFSETQRNKGNFPGRFSGRQFSNSRSEMNVSTLELGDSALYLCASSAGLDYEQYFGPGTRLTVT.

The chain combines TRBV5-1 with TRBJ2-5, with TRBD2 identical over 10 bases. V was clipped by 5 bases and J by 2 bases; unmatched bases: 6. This CDR3 has 15 amino acids. The germline gives CDR1 SGHRS, CDR2 YFSETQ. CDR3 sequence reads: CASSGSGLAQETQYF. CDR3 in DNA: TGCGCCAGCAGTGGATCGGGACTAGCGCAAGAGACCCAGTACTTC.

The chain employs TRBV28 and TRBJ1-2; no reliable D call. The germline V and J ends were trimmed by 7 bases and 7 bases, with 16 bases remaining between them. Germline-derived CDR1 and CDR2 are MDHEN and SYDVKM. This CDR3 is built from 13 residues. The CDR3 is CASIKGSISGYTF. As DNA, the CDR3 is TGTGCCAGCATTAAGGGTTCGATCAGTGGCTACACCTTC.

This clonotype turned up a few times. This sequence joins TRBV20-1 and TRBJ1-1; D remains ambiguous. This CDR3 comprises 13 residues. V lost 0 bases and J lost 4, with 9 bases in between. Germline assignment: CDR1 DFQATT and CDR2 SNEGSKA (reference sequence). The CDR3 region has the DNA TGCAGTGCTAGAGATCCGCCCCTCACTGAAGCTTTCTTT. It translates to CSARDPPLTEAFF.

This clonotype was observed many times. V usage is TRBV7-2 and J usage is TRBJ2-3; tentative D call: TRBD1 (6 bases). The CDR3 runs 14 residues. V was shortened by 8 bases and J by 2 bases, with 14 bases between the two germline ends. Germline values: CDR1 SGHTA, CDR2 FQGNSA. CDR3 coding DNA: TGTGCCAGCGTTAAAAGGGGGTTCACAGATACGCAGTATTTT. This sequence encodes CASVKRGFTDTQYF.

In the case of this clonotype: Sequence at one end of the junction differs from germline and may be a read error. This sequence joins TRBV10-3 and TRBJ2-7, with 7 bases that match TRBD2. Germline CDR1 and CDR2: ENHRY and SYGVKD. This CDR3 is built from 14 residues. CDR3 sequence (DNA): TGTGCCGTCAGTGAGTCCGGGGGGACCTACGAGCAGTACTTC. Translating gives CAVSESGGTYEQYF.

This clonotype was observed a few times. Here the CDR3 DNA reads TGCGCCAGCAGTGATCTAGTCTGGTCCTACAATGAGCAGTTCTTC. It is translated as CASSDLVWSYNEQFF. The chain has TRBV10-1 and TRBJ2-1; D is ambiguous. The V end lost 3 bases, the J end lost 1 base, and 10 bases lay between the germline ends. Germline-derived CDR1 and CDR2 are WNHNN and SYGVQD (reference sequence). The CDR3 is 15 residues long.

V is TRBV9 and J is TRBJ2-1; 7 bases agree with TRBD2. The V segment lost 3 bases and the J segment 4 bases; nucleotides outside the gene matches: 10. Germline loops: CDR1 SGDLS, CDR2 YYNGEE. The CDR3 is made up of 16 amino acids. The CDR3, as DNA: TGTGCCAGCAGCGGAATACGAGGACTAGTGTACAATGAGCAGTTCTTC. Amino acids: CASSGIRGLVYNEQFF.

This clonotype was found many times. The chain uses TRBV3-1 and TRBJ1-6; D gene unclear. The length of the CDR3 is 13 residues. V was pared by 1 base and J by 7 bases, with 5 bases between. Germline V CDR1 and CDR2: LGHDT, YNNKEL (reference sequence). The CDR3: CASSQGRNSPLHF. The CDR3 bases are TGTGCCAGCAGCCAAGGGCGAAATTCACCCCTCCACTTT.

This clonotype was recorded many times. This chain joins TRBV6-6 and TRBJ2-4; a possible D gene is TRBD1 (5 bases). Germline CDR1 MNHNY, CDR2 SVGAGI (reference sequence). The CDR3 consists of 15 residues. Trimming pared 3 bases from V and 0 bases from J, leaving 9 bases between. As DNA, the CDR3 is TGTGCCAGCAGTTATGAGACAGTAGCCAAAAACATTCAGTACTTC. Its translation is CASSYETVAKNIQYF.

V is TRBV6-5 and J is TRBJ2-5; D may be TRBD1 (5 bases). The CDR3 totals 15 residues. CDR1 and CDR2 from the germline V gene are MNHEY and SVGAGI. With 2 bases removed from V and 5 bases from J, the gap between germline ends came to 15 bases. The chain's CDR3 is CASSYRGPRWETQYF. As DNA, the CDR3 is TGTGCCAGCAGTTACAGGGGCCCAAGGTGGGAGACCCAGTACTTC.

This clonotype showed up just a few times. This chain connects TRBV20-1 to TRBJ1-1; 7 bases are a match to TRBD1. In germline, CDR1 is DFQATT, CDR2 SNEGSKA (reference sequence). This CDR3 is built from 14 residues. The V gene end was trimmed by 1 base and the J gene end by 1 base; junction bases not matched to a gene: 3. CDR3 sequence reads: CSARGDRRNTEAFF. CDR3 nucleotide sequence: TGCAGTGCTAGAGGGGACAGACGGAACACTGAAGCTTTCTTT.

This clonotype showed up just a few times. The CDR3, as DNA: TGTGCCACCTTAAACGGGGGGTCCGACGAGCAGTACTTC. The encoded protein is CATLNGGSDEQYF. The J gene is TRBJ2-7, the V gene TRBV10-3, with 7 bases identical to TRBD2. CDR1 ENHRY and CDR2 SYGVKD come from the germline V gene. The junction had 11 bases not matched to a gene; V was cut back by 10 bases and J by 5 bases. The CDR3 loop spans 13 amino acids.

The CDR3 DNA reads as TGTGCCAGCATGGGTTTGAGGAATGAAAAACTGTTTTTT. This encodes CASMGLRNEKLFF. The V call is TRBV2, the J call TRBJ1-4; D gene uncertain. CDR3 length equals 13 residues. Trimming pared 7 bases from V and 5 bases from J, leaving 11 bases between. CDR1 and CDR2 from the germline V gene are SNHLY and FYNNEI. The complete variable domain, with remaining parts taken from reference TRBV2 and TRBJ1-4, reads EPEVTQTPSHQVTQMGQEVILRCVPISNHLYFYWYRQILGQKVEFLVSFYNNEISEKSEIFDDQFSVERPDGSNFTLKIRSTKLEDSAMYFCASMGLRNEKLFFGSGTQLSVL.

This clonotype has at least ten counts. The CDR3 sequence: CASSPGTEYGYTF. In DNA form, the CDR3 reads TGTGCCAGCAGCCCAGGGACCGAGTATGGCTACACCTTC. This chain joins TRBV9 and TRBJ1-2, with D maybe TRBD1 (5 bases). The ends were cut back, 4 bases at V and 5 bases at J, with 12 bases in the middle. The CDR3 contains 13 residues. CDR1 and CDR2 from the germline V gene are SGDLS and YYNGEE. Full variable domain (rest looked up from reference TRBV9 and TRBJ1-2): DSGVTQTPKHLITATGQRVTLRCSPRSGDLSVYWYQQSLDQGLQFLIQYYNGEERAKGNILERFSAQQFPDLHSELNLSSLELGDSALYFCASSPGTEYGYTFGSGTRLTVV.

The chain employs TRBV7-9 and TRBJ2-4; D unclear. From germline, CDR1 is SEHNR and CDR2 FQNEAQ (reference sequence). There are 16 residues in the CDR3. Trimming stripped 1 base from V and 0 bases from J, with 10 bases between. CDR3 in DNA: TGTGCCAGCAGCTTAGGATCCGGAGTAGCCAAAAACATTCAGTACTTC. This encodes CASSLGSGVAKNIQYF. The full variable domain, rest sourced from reference TRBV7-9 and TRBJ2-4, is DTGVSQNPRHKITKRGQNVTFRCDPISEHNRLYWYRQTLGQGPEFLTYFQNEAQLEKSRLLSDRFSAERPKGSFSTLEIQRTEQGDSAMYLCASSLGSGVAKNIQYFGAGTRLSVL.

This clonotype has just a few counts. The chain combines TRBV5-1 with TRBJ1-2; the D is unclear. V lost 7 bases, J lost 3 bases, and 19 bases lay in between. The CDR3 has 15 residues. Germline CDR1 reads SGHRS; CDR2 reads YFSETQ. The CDR3 loop reads CASLQALDGDYGYTF. The CDR3 bases are TGCGCCAGCCTCCAGGCCCTGGACGGAGACTATGGCTACACCTTC.

The CDR3 reads CASSLDSQLYNEQYF. The CDR3 DNA reads TGTGCCAGCAGCTTAGATTCCCAACTCTACAATGAGCAGTACTTC. V is TRBV7-2 and J is TRBJ2-7; D is uncertain. Per germline, CDR1 SGHTA and CDR2 FQGNSA. The CDR3 contains 15 residues. Trimming shortened V by 1 base and J by 7 bases, and 17 bases separated the two germline ends. The full variable domain, completed using reference TRBV7-2 and TRBJ2-7, is GAGVSQSPSNKVTEKGKDVELRCDPISGHTALYWYRQSLGQGLEFLIYFQGNSAPDKSGLPSDRFSAERTGGSVSTLTIQRTQQEDSAVYLCASSLDSQLYNEQYFGPGTRLTVT.

Turning to this clonotype: Mismatch with germline at one junction end may stem from a read error. This chain joins TRBV7-2 and TRBJ2-7, with D perhaps given as TRBD1 or TRBD2 (5 bases each). Germline loops: CDR1 SGHTA, CDR2 FQGNSA. There are 13 residues in the CDR3. The CDR3 DNA follows: TGTGCCCGCAGCTCCCGGGACGCCTACGAGCAGTACTTC. Amino acid sequence: CARSSRDAYEQYF.